The table lists the clone carrying this T cell receptor (beta chain) with a count of one. Its antigen is as yet unknown. Germline CDR1 is LNHDA and CDR2 is SQIVND (reference sequence). V lost 8 bases and J lost 1, with 15 bases in between. The CDR3 is made up of 15 amino acids. These data are taken from a study of CD8+CD57+ T cells in acquired aplastic anemia. Study-level findings and limits: Levels of CD8+ Simpson's diversity were not significantly distinct in patients versus controls. A set of 25 to 30 CD8+ CDR3 sequences was shared between patients and controls, and these sequences appeared highly expressed in patients.

Investigators profiled TCR beta VDJ and CDR3 from genomic DNA template. Each CDR3 protein is one row after TCRdb ran MiXCR on the reads. Found here are under 350,000 distinct CDR3 sequences, roughly half of them singletons; the top ten hold roughly 8%. The TCR sequence derives from a human donor with severe aplastic anemia or a healthy control (not recorded which). Sequencing input: sorted CD4+, CD8+, or CD8+CD57+ T cells (not recorded which) from PBMCs. The V gene is TRBV19, the J gene TRBJ2-1; a weak D match, TRBD1 (5 bases). CDR3 residues: CASGRTLQSYNEQFF. DNA for the CDR3: TGTGCCAGTGGCAGGACACTTCAGTCCTACAATGAGCAGTTCTTC.